Detailed here is one T cell receptor beta chain. The clone's antigen remains unknown. Base-call qualities are not available, and no considerably larger clone is one nucleotide away. The sample originates from a study of cytomegalovirus exposure and HLA in healthy donors listed by TCRdb under 2017. For the study in its entirety: An earlier analysis of 550 to 700 of the donors reported approximately 290 Gb of sequence data and 117 million unique TCR beta sequences from 190 million or so T cells. Around 330 gigabases of sequencing data and around 90 million unique TCR sequences made up an early release that covered 500 to 650 HLA-typed donors. Of the roughly 430 genotyped donors, approximately 80% fell in the genetic ancestry cluster associated with self-reported Caucasian donors. The study was designed to test whether signatures of past pathogen exposure could be identified by cataloging public T cell receptors. The T cell repertoires of some 700 subjects were profiled by immunosequencing and related to cytomegalovirus serostatus. Besides the first cohort of more than 650 subjects, a separate validation cohort made up of some 110 different subjects was used. To predict cytomegalovirus infection status, the study combined high-throughput TCR immunosequencing, statistical association of individual TCRs with disease status, and machine learning. To study patterns of TCR occurrence, a later analysis re-analyzed previously published TCR beta repertoires from 700 or so donors and added high-resolution HLA genotyping. Rather than drawing on any new phenotypic data, the later analysis identified candidate immune exposures from TCR beta sequences and the way those sequences occurred across donors. An earlier analysis of several hundred of the donors applied high-throughput TCR beta sequencing to assess whether each TCR beta V gene segment acted as functional or pseudogenic. Alongside the repertoire data, information on donor age, sex, ethnicity and CMV serostatus was compiled. A later genetic analysis took genome-wide SNP genotypes for about 55% of the 666 donors and used that subset as a discovery cohort. All discovery cohort repertoires had been generated on a single sequencing platform. HLA typing covered class I and class II loci at four-digit resolution. Typing coverage differed by locus: A, B, C, DRB1 and DQB1 were typed in roughly 620-640 donors, DQA1 in about 550, DPA1 in roughly 590, and DPB1 in just under 480. Because of strong linkage in the cohort, roughly five DR-DQ haplotypes were treated as single units for association and clustering. Across 398 genotyped donors of the cohort, an average of 235,054 unique TCR beta nucleotide sequences per donor were sequenced, and approximately 17% of those sequences were non-productive. Results the study describes overall, beyond this receptor: The earlier analysis of approximately 560 of the donors excluded seventeen rarely observed V segments, including chromosome 9 orphons, because counts were too low. A further reported finding was that TCR beta sequences accurately predicted the HLA-A and HLA-B alleles for most subjects in the first cohort. In this cohort, only TCR beta chains were sequenced, and detectable features were limited by the absence of alpha or paired-chain data. In a later genetic analysis, fewer N-insertions in productive TCRs were reported among donors in an Asian-associated ancestry cluster than the roughly 700-donor mean. In vitro tests confirmed that three of the cytomegalovirus-associated TCR beta chains recognize cytomegalovirus antigens. An association between a missense DCLRE1C variant and V-gene and J-gene trimming of TCR beta chains was found in a later genetic analysis and replicated in an independent cohort. Roughly uniform sequencing depth across donors was assumed in presence/absence analyses, although this assumption may not hold. According to a later analysis, parvovirus B19, influenza, CMV and Epstein-Barr virus appeared linked to several top co-occurrence clusters. Most TCR sequences were seen in very few donors, while some public TCRs were found in many individuals. Linkage disequilibrium might explain the correlated functional status among segregating V segments, but an unknown experimental factor could not be excluded. Immune exposure information for the cohort was limited to CMV serostatus. Some IMGT-functional V segments, including TRBV6-2 and TRBV6-3, could not be told apart with the 87-base-pair reads, so those segments were excluded. A later analysis found that TCR association rates varied across HLA loci, with DRB1 alleles showing the most associated TCRs and HLA-C alleles the fewest. A cluster of highly shared sequence variants was judged likely to be a technical artifact of the sequencing pipeline. Because HLA typing was unavailable for some donors at each locus, only the typed subset was used in association tests. Compared with equally common non-associated chains, HLA-associated TCR beta chains in a later analysis were more clonally expanded and had lower generation probabilities. It was suggested by the authors that the approach could potentially be generalized to other disease states and immunological phenotypes. In an earlier analysis of 587 of the donors, most TCR beta V segments appeared in productive rearrangements about 87% or about 30% of the time, broadly matching IMGT annotations. Strong co-occurrence of HLA alleles, especially DR and DQ, made assigning TCR associations to individual alleles difficult. The classifier was reported to diagnose cytomegalovirus status with high specificity and sensitivity in both the original cohort and the validation cohort. The study gave a list of 150 to 200 TCR beta chains associated with cytomegalovirus. At a false discovery rate of 0.05, a later analysis linked 16,951 TCR beta sequences to specific HLA alleles. Most CMV-associated TCR beta chains appeared to be HLA-restricted in a later analysis, and the HLA associations seemed to be driven largely by CMV exposure.

From V the trimming removes 8 bases and from J it removes 2 bases, while the gene matches leave 9 bases of the junction unaccounted for. Including the terminal cysteine and phenylalanine, the CDR3 comprises 16 residues. The DNA shown is the 48-base CDR3, in frame from base 1. According to the germline V gene, CDR1 reads SNHLY and CDR2 reads FYNNEI. Library creation used the immunoSEQ multiplex PCR assay. The multiplex PCR relied on a mix of 60 forward primers for TCR Vbeta segments and 13 reverse primers for TCR Jbeta segments. The CDR3 region of rearranged TCR beta genes was amplified from genomic DNA by a multiplex PCR assay. The Illumina HiSeq System was used to sequence the amplified TCR beta libraries as 87-base-pair reads. Processing in the source paper ran as follows. In a later analysis, tens of millions of unique TCR beta chains were counted across the roughly 670 repertoires, and roughly 10 million of these chains were shared by at least two donors. To remove PCR and sequencing errors, raw reads were error-corrected and collapsed into unique sequences using a nearest-neighbor algorithm that merged closely related sequences. Alignment of CDR3 sequences to IMGT reference sequences was used to assign V, D and J gene segments. For a sequence to be retained, at least a six-nucleotide match to both a V gene segment and a J gene segment was required. Rearrangements were classified as productive when the CDR3 lacked stop codons and remained in frame with V and J, and all other rearrangements were classified as non-productive. Following IMGT convention, CDR3 was defined as the stretch from the second conserved V-encoded cysteine up to the conserved J-encoded phenylalanine. The earlier analysis of some 550 of the donors excluded any sequence lacking an unambiguous match to a single V gene segment. In an earlier analysis of a few hundred of the donors, a V segment was called functional when productive rearrangements were above 56.7%, and segregating when the standard deviation between donors exceeded 5%. A statistical classification framework was developed to diagnose cytomegalovirus status using the catalog of TCR beta chain sequences. A later analysis assigned V and J genes by comparing TCR nucleotide sequences with IMGT/GENE-DB human TR gene sequences. A later analysis assigned CDR3 sequences and most-parsimonious VDJ recombination scenarios with the TCRdist pipeline. A later analysis defined each TCR beta chain by its CDR3 amino acid sequence plus V-gene family, and excluded reads lacking a unique V-gene family. As a way to deal with suspected cross-contamination and a sequencing artifact, a later analysis dropped over 550 nucleotide sequences that were highly shared and had low generation probability. A later analysis calculated a clonal expansion index for each public chain from normalized within-repertoire ranks of inferred template counts. Generation probabilities in a later analysis came from a VDJ recombination model fitted to out-of-frame rearrangements, and those results were checked against IGoR. Hypergeometric tests were used in a later analysis to score TCR-TCR, TCR-HLA and TCR-CMV co-occurrence, with a repertoire-size bias correction applied to the TCR pairs. To estimate false discovery rates, a later analysis permuted the HLA or CMV assignments 20 times. In a later analysis, co-occurring TCRs were grouped using DBSCAN, and TCRdist sequence similarity was added for clustering within HLA-allele-positive subsets. For co-occurrence clustering, repertoires with fewer than 30,000 or more than 120,000 public chains were excluded, along with 5 or 6 repertoires with anomalous nucleotide sharing. The source is immuneACCESS, and TCRdb retained only in-frame sequences with V and J called. Part of the clones is not carried over; for the studies checked, unresolved V genes explain less than half of this, and the remainder is unexplained. From that table come the V and J calls and clone size; the DNA was used to work out D and trimming. For this sample there are 250,000 to 350,000 clones; about 80% appear just once. The top ten hold about 0.3% of the sample.

The cohort was made up of approximately 670 healthy bone marrow donors. Cohort members were all nominally healthy when sampled, although unrecorded immune exposures were likely present. The donor tested CMV seronegative and was one of the 352 seronegative cohort members. Every donor gave a peripheral blood sample, and the peripheral blood mononuclear cells from that sample were used for TCR beta sequencing. Genomic DNA was extracted from the blood cell samples with the Qiagen DNeasy Blood Extraction Kit. The rearrangement combines TRBV2 with TRBJ2-6; TRBD1 aligns with 7 central bases. Sequenced sample: PBMCs. This receptor was taken from a girl aged 2 to 9 in good health and CMV-seronegative. The DNA sequence reads TGTGCCAGCCGACAGGGAGAAACTGCTGGGGCCAACGTCCTGACTTTC. Translated, it gives CASRQGETAGANVLTF.